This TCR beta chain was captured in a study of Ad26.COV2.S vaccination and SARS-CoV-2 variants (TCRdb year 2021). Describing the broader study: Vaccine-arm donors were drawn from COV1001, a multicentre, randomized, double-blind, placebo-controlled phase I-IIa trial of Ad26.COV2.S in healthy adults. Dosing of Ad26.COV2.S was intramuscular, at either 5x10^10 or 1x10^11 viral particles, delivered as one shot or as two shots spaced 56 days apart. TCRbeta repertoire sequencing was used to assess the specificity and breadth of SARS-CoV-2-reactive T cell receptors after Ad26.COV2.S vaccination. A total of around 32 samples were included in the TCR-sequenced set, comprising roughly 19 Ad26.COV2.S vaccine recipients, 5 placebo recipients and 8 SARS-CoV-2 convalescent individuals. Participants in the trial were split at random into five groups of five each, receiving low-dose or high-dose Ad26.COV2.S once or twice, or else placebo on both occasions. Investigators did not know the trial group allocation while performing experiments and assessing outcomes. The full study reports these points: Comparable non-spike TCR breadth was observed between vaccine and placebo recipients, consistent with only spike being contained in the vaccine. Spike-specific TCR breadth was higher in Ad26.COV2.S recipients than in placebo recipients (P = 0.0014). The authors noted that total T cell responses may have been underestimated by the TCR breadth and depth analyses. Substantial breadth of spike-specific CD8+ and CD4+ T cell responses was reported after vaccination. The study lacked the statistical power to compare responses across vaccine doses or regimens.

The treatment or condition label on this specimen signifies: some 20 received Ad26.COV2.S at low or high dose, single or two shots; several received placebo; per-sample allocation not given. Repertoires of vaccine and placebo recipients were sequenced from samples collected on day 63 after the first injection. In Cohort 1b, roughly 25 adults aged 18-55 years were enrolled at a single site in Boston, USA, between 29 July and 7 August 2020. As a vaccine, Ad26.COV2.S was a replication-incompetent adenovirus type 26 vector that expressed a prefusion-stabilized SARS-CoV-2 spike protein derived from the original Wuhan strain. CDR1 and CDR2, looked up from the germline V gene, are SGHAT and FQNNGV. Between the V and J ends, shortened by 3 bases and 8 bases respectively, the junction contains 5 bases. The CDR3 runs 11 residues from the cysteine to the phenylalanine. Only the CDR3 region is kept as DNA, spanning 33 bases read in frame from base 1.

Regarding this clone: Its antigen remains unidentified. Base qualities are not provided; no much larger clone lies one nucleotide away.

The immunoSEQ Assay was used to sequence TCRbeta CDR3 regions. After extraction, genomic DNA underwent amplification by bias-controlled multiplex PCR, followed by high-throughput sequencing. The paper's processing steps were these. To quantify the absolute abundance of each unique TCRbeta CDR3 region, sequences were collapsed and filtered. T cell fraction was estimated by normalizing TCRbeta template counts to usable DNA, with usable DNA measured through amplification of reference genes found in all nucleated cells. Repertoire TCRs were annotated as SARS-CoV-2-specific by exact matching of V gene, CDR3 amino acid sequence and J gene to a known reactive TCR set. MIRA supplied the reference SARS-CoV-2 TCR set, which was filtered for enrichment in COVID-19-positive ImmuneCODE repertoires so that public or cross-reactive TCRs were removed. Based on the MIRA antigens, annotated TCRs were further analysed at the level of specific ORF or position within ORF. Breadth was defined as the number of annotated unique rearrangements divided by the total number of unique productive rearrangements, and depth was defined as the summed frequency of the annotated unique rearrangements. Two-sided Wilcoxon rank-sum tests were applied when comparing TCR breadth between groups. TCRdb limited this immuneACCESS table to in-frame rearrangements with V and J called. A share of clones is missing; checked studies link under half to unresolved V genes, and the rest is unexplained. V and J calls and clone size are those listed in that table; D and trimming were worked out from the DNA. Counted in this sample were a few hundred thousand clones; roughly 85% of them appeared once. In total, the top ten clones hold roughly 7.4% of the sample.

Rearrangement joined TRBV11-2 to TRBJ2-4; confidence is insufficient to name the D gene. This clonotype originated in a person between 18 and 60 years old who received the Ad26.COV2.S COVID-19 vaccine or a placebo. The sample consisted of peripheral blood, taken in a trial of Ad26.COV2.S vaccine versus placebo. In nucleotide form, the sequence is TGTGCCAGCAGCTTGAGTGACATTCAGTACTTC. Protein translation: CASSLSDIQYF.